This T cell receptor beta chain derives from a study of cytomegalovirus exposure and HLA in healthy donors. The wider study: The roughly 130 validation repertoires, a later analysis reported, used the same platform as the approximately 730 repertoires from the first cohort.

As to this clone: Its target is not known. Relative to the germline gene, one junction end is altered; a read error may explain this.

Germline V lookup: CDR1 LNHDA, CDR2 SQIVND (reference sequence). The CDR3 covers 13 residues. Points from the study as a whole: Most sequenced TCRs were rare (though some public TCRs occurred in many donors). Reportedly, cytomegalovirus status was diagnosed with high sensitivity and specificity. In vitro confirmation showed a few CMV-associated chains to be CMV antigen specific.

This table comes from immunoSEQ multiplex PCR, and its TCRdb copy is limited to in-frame clones, with some not included. The sample consists of some 240,000 clones, around 78% of them appearing once. The gene calls are TRBV19 and TRBJ1-3; D not resolved. The receptor was derived from a woman aged 18-29 years in good health and CMV-seronegative. Sample: PBMCs. CDR3 coding DNA: TGTGCCAGTCGTATATCCTCTGGAAACACCATATATTTT. Protein product: CASRISSGNTIYF.